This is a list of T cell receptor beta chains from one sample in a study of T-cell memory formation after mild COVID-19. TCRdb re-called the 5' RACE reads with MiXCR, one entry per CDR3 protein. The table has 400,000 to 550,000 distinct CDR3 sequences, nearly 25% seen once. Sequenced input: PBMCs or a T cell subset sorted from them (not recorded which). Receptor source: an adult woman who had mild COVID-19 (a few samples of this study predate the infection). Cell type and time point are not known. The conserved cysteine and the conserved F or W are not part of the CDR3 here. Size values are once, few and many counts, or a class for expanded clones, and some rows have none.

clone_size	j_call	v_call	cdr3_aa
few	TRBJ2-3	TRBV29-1	SVEALTDTQY
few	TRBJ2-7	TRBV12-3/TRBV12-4	ASSLRTRRTGEQY
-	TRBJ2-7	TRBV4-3	ASSQEYRTGAPYEQY
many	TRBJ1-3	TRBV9	ASSVGQSSGNTIY
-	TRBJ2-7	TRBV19	ASSIRDRGYEQY
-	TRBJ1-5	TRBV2	ASTGQGGINQPQH
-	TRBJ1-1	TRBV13	ASSFESEAF
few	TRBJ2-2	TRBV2	ASSALLGGELF
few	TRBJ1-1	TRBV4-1	ASSQDRSRANTEAF
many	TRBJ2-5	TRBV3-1	ASSQDPRGQETQY
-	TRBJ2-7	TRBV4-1	ASSQGDSFQGQQY
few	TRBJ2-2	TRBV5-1	ASSPNPLGNTGELF
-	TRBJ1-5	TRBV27	ASSPSGGGTHQPPQH
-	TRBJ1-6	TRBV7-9	ASDGNSPLH